These T cell receptor beta chains were read from a single sample in a study of blood T cell repertoires in COVID-19. The repertoire was sequenced with immunoSEQ multiplex PCR; TCRdb's copy has only in-frame clones and lacks some. The table includes roughly 250,000 clones, 80% to 90% detected once. The sequenced sample consisted of peripheral blood. The source of these receptors is a man aged 30-40 years with acute or convalescent COVID-19. Each CDR3 is given without its conserved first and last residue.

v_call cdr3_aa
TRBV5-1 ASSFTSGRAGGTDTQY
TRBV29-1 SVVQILNTEAF
TRBV5-1 ASSGGGAADTQY
TRBV19 ASSRADRVREQY
TRBV5-4 ASSSGQFGSPLH
TRBV28 ASSLAGGAAPLH
TRBV7-9 ASRGQGTGELF
TRBV28 ASSLSRGTDTQY
TRBV14 ASSQDLRTDRNEKLF
TRBV6-5 ASRRDGQGYT
TRBV6-5 ASSYRTGEQY
TRBV11-2 ASSLDRDRGYNSPLH
TRBV15 ATFDEGADTQY
TRBV6-5 ASSYSGRVAYGYT
TRBV11-2 ASSFGRNTEAF
TRBV18 ASSPTSTQNYGYT
TRBV7-3 ASRASYGTNTGELF
TRBV11-2 ASSFLAGGSNTGELF
TRBV27 ASSFPGSDTGELF
TRBV24-1 ATSQAQGWGYT
TRBV14 ASSQVPGNGGYT
TRBV18 ASSPTQGDTQY
TRBV4-1 ASSGRDSPGETQY
TRBV5-1 ASNELAGDGGTDTQY
TRBV3-1/TRBV3-2 ASHDGTGGRKTQY
TRBV5-5 ASSLLAVETQY
TRBV11-3 ASSLGGDRGNTEAF
TRBV2 ASGTDYYEQY
TRBV5-1 ASSLTSGGRAGELF
TRBV6-1 ASSEALGGQDTQY
TRBV28 ASRISSNQPQH
TRBV30 AWTRDLLAKNIQY
TRBV4-1 ASSQGGDNEQF
TRBV28 ASRLAGVITGELF
TRBV3-1/TRBV3-2 ASSRQGGNTEAF
TRBV27 ASSLGTGQKGGNSPLH
TRBV7-9 ASSAGTARHQPQH
TRBV5-4 ASSRGQAAAGNTIY
TRBV2 ASSPGGSPNTEAF
TRBV7-9 ASSLILEGSEQY
TRBV7-2 ASSFADRANYGYT
TRBV25-1 ASSALSGEAF
TRBV4-1 ASSQDFRTSGRAGYNEQF
TRBV7-9 ASSRSLAGLQINEQF
TRBV7-2 ASSLGQRGGRDEQF
TRBV6-4 ASSDSNPRRQVNEKLF
TRBV5-5 ASSWGLVGNTIY